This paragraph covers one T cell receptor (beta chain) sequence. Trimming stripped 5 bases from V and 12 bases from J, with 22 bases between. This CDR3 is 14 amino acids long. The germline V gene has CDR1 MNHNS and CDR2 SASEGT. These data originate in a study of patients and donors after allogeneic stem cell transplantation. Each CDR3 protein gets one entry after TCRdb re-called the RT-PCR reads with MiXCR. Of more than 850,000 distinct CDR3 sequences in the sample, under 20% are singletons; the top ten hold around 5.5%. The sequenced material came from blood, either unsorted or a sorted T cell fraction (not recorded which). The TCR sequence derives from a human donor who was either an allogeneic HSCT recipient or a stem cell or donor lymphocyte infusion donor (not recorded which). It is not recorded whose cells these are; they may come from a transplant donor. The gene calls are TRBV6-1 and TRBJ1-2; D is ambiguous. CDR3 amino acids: CASSPPGQVGTHTF. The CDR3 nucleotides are TGTGCCAGCAGTCCTCCCGGGCAGGTTGGCACCCACACCTTC.